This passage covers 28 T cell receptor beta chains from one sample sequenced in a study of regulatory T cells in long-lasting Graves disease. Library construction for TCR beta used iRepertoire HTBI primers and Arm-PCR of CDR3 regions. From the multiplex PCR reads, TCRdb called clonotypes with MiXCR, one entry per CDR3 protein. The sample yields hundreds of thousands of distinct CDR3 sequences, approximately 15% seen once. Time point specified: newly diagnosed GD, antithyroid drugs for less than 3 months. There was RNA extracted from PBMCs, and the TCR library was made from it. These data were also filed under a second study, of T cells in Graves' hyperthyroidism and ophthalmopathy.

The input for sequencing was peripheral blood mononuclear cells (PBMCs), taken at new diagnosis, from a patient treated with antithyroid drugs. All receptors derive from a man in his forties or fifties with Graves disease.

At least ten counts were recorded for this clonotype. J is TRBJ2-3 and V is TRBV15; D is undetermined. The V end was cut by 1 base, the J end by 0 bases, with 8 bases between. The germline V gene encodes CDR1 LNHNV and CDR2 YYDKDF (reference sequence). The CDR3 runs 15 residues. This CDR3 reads CATSRAGHSTDTQYF. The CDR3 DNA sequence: TGTGCCACCAGCAGAGCTGGGCATAGCACAGATACGCAGTATTTT.

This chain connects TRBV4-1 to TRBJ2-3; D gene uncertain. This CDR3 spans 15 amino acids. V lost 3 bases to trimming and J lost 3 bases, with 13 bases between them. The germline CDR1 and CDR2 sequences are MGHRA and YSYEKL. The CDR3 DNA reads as TGCGCCAGCAGCCAGAAAACAGCTATTACAGATACGCAGTATTTT. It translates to CASSQKTAITDTQYF.

This chain's CDR3 is CASSYPTGPSYEQYF. In nucleotides, the CDR3 is TGTGCCAGCAGTTACCCCACAGGGCCCTCCTACGAGCAGTACTTC. The genes are TRBV6-2 or TRBV6-3 and TRBJ2-7, with TRBD1 as a possible D gene (6 bases). Germline V gene data show CDR1 as MNHEY and CDR2 as SVGEGT. Trimming left V 2 bases short and J 0 bases short, with 11 bases between. CDR3 length equals 15 residues.

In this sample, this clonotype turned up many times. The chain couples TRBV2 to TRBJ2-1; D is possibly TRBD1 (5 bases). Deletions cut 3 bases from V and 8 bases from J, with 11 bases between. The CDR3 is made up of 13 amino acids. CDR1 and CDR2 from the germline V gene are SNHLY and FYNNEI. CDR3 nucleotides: TGTGCCAGCAGTGATACCAGGGCCCATGAGCAGTTCTTC. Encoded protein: CASSDTRAHEQFF.

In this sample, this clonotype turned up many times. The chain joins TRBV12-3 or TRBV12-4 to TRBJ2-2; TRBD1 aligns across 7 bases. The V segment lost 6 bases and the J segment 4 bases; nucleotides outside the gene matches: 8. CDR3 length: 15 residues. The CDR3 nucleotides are TGTGCCAGCAGGAAGGGGGCACGGAGCACCGGGGAGCTGTTTTTT. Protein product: CASRKGARSTGELFF.

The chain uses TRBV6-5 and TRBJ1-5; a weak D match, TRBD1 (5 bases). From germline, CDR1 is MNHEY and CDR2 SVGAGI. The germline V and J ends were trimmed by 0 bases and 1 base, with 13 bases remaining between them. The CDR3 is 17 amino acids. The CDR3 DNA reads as TGTGCCAGCAGTTACTCGAAGGATGGGACGAGCAATCAGCCCCAGCATTTT. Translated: CASSYSKDGTSNQPQHF.

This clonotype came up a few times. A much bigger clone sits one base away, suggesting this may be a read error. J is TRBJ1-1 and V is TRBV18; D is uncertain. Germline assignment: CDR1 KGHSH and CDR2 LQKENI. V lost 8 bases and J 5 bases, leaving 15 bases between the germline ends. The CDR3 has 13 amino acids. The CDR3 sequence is CASGGMVGTEAFF. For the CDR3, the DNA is TGTGCCAGCGGAGGTATGGTGGGGACTGAAGCTTTCTTT.

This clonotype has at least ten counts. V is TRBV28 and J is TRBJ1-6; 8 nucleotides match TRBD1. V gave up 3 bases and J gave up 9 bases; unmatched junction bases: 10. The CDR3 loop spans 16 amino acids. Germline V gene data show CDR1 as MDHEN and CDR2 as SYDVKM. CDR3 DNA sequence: TGTGCCAGCAGTTTCGGACAGGGATGGGTCGGTTCACCCCTCCACTTT. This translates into CASSFGQGWVGSPLHF.

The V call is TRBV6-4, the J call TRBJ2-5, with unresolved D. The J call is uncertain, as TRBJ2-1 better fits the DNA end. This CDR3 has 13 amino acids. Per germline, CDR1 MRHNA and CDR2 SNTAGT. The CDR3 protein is CASSDRDNNEQFF. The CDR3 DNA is TGTGCCAGCAGTGATAGGGATAACAATGAGCAGTTCTTC.

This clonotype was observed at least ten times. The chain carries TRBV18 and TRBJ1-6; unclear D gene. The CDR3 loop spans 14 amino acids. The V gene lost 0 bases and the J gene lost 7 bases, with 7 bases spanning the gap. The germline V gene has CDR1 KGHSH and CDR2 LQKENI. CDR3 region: CASSPPVKNSPLHF. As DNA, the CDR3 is TGTGCCAGCTCACCACCGGTGAAGAATTCACCCCTCCACTTT.

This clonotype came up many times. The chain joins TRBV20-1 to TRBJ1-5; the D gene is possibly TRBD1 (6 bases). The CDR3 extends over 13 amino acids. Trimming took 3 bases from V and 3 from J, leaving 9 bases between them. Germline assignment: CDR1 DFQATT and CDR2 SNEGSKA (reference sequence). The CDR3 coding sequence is TGCAGTGCTAGCCGGGACACCAATCAGCCCCAGCATTTT. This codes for CSASRDTNQPQHF.

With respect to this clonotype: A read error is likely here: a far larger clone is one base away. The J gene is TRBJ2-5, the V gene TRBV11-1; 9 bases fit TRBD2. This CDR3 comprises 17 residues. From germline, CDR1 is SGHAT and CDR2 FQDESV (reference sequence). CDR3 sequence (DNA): TGTGCCACCAGTGATTTGCGGGAGGGGGATGGACGAGAGATCCAGTACTTC. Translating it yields CATSDLREGDGREIQYF. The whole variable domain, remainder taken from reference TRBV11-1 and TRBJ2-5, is EAEVAQSPRYKITEKSQAVAFWCDPISGHATLYWYRQILGQGPELLVQFQDESVVDDSQLPKDRFSAERLKGVDSTLKIQPAELGDSAMYLCATSDLREGDGREIQYFGPGTRLLVL.

CDR3 DNA: TGTGCCAGCAGCCCACCTGGACCGCTCGGCGATTCACCCCTCCACTTT. Amino acid sequence: CASSPPGPLGDSPLHF. The genes are TRBV5-4 and TRBJ1-6; D remains unclear. V lost 4 bases to trimming and J lost 8 bases, with 19 bases between them. Germline V gene lookup returns CDR1 SGHNT and CDR2 YYREEE (reference sequence). The CDR3 is 16 residues long.

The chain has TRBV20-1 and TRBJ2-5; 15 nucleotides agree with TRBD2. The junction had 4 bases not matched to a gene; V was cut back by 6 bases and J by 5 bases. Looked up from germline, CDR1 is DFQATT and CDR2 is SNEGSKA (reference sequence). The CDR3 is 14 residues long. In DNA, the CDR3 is TGCAGTGCCAGGACTAGCGGGAGGGTGGAGACCCAGTACTTC. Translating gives CSARTSGRVETQYF.

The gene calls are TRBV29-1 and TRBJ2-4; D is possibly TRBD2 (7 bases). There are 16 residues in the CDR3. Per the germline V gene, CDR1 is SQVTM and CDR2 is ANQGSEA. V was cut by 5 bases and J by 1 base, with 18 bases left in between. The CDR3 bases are TGCAGCGTTAAATTCATAAGGGGGGGGGCCAAAAACATTCAGTACTTC. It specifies CSVKFIRGGAKNIQYF.

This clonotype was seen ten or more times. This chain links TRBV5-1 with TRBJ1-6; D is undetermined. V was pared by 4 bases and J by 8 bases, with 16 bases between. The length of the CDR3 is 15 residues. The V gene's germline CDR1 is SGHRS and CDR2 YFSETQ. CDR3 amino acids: CASSQDAIGYSPLHF. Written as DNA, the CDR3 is TGCGCCAGCAGCCAGGATGCCATCGGTTATTCACCCCTCCACTTT.

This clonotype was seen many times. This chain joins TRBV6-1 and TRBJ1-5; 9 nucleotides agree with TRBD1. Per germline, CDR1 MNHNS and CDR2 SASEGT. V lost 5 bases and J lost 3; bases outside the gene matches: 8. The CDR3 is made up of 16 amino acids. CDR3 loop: CASSPAGQGANQPQHF. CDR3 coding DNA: TGTGCCAGCAGTCCCGCGGGACAGGGTGCCAATCAGCCCCAGCATTTT.

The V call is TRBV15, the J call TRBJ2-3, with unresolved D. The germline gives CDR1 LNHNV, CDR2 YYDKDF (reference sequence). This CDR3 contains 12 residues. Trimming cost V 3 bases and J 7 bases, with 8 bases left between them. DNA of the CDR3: TGTGCCACCAGCAGCCCCTTAAATACGCAGTATTTT. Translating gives CATSSPLNTQYF.

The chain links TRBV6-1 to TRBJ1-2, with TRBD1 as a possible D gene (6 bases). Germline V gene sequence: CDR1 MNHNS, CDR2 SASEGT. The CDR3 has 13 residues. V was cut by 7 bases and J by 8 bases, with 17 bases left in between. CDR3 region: CASTPFGTSGYTF. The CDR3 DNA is TGTGCCAGCACCCCCTTCGGGACATCAGGCTACACCTTC.

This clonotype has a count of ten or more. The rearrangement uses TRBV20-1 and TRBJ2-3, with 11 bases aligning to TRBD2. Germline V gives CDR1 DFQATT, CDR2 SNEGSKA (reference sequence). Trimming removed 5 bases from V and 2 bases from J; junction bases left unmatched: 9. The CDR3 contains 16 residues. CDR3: CSAVLLAGAITDTQYF. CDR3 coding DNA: TGCAGTGCTGTCCTACTAGCGGGGGCCATCACAGATACGCAGTATTTT.

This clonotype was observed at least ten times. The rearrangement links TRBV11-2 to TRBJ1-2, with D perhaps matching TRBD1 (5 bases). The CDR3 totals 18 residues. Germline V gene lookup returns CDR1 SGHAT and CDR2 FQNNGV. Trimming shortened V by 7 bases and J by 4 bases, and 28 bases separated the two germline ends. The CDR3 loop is CASTRAGGEGPNSYGYTF. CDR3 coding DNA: TGTGCCAGCACCCGAGCCGGGGGGGAGGGACCTAACTCCTATGGCTACACCTTC. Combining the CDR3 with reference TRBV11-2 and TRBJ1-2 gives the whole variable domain EAGVAQSPRYKIIEKRQSVAFWCNPISGHATLYWYQQILGQGPKLLIQFQNNGVVDDSQLPKDRFSAERLKGVDSTLKIQPAKLEDSAVYLCASTRAGGEGPNSYGYTFGSGTRLTVV.

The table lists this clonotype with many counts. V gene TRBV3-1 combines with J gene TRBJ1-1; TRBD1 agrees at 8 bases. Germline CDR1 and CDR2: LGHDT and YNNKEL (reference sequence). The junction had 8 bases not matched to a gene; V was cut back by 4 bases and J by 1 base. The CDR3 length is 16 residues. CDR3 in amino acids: CASSPDRGWRNTEAFF. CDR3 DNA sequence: TGTGCCAGCAGCCCCGACAGGGGTTGGAGGAACACTGAAGCTTTCTTT.

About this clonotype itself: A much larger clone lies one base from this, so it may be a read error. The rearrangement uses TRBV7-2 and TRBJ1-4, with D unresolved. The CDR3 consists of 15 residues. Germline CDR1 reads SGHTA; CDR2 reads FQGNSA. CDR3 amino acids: CASSLDARLNERLFF. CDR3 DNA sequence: TGTGCCAGCAGCTTAGATGCCAGACTAAATGAAAGACTGTTTTTT.

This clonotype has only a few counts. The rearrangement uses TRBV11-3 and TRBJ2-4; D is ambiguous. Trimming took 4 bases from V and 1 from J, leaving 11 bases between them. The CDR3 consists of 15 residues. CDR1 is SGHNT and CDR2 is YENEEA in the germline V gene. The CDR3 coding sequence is TGTGCCAGCAGCTCAGGATGGGTGGCCAAAAACATTCAGTACTTC. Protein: CASSSGWVAKNIQYF.

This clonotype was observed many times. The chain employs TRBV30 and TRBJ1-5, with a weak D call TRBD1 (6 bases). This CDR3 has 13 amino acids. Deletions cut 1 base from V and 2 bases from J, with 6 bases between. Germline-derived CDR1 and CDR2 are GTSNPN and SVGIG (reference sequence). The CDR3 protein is CAWSGQGNQPQHF. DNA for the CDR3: TGTGCCTGGAGTGGACAGGGCAATCAGCCCCAGCATTTT.

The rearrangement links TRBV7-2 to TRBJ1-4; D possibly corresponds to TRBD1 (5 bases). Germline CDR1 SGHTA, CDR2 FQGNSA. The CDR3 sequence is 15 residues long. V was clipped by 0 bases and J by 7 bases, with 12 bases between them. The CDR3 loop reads CASSLARENSEKLFF. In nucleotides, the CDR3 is TGTGCCAGCAGCTTAGCCAGGGAGAATTCTGAAAAACTGTTTTTT.

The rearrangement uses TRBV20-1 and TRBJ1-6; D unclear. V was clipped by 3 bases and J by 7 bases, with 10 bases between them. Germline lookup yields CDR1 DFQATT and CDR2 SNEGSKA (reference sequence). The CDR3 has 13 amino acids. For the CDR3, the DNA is TGCAGTGCTAGTAAGGACGTAAATTCACCCCTCCACTTT. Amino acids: CSASKDVNSPLHF.

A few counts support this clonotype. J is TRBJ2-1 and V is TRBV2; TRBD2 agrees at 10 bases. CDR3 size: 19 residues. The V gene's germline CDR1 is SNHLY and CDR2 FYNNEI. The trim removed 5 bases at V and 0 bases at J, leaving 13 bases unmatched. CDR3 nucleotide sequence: TGTGCCAGCAGTCTCAAGCTAGCGGGGGTACCAAGCTCCTACAATGAGCAGTTCTTC. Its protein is CASSLKLAGVPSSYNEQFF.